This TCR beta chain was found in a study of cytomegalovirus exposure and HLA in healthy donors. Whole-study results and caveats: At a 0.05 false discovery rate, a later analysis found over 15,000 TCR beta sequences to be associated with HLA alleles. Later genetic work tied a missense DCLRE1C variant to beta-chain V and J trimming.

With regard to this clone: Its cognate antigen is unknown.

The PCR ran on 60 Vbeta and 13 Jbeta primers. TCRdb's table, derived via immunoSEQ multiplex PCR, lists solely in-frame clones and lacks some. The sample gives 130,000 to 150,000 clones, 75% to 85% of which show up once; under 6% is in the top ten. V lost 4 bases to trimming and J lost 1 base, with 8 bases between them. The CDR3 spans 14 residues. In germline, CDR1 is SGHRS, CDR2 YFSETQ. V is TRBV5-1 and J is TRBJ2-2, with D hard to call. The source of this sequence is a man between 40 and 49 years old in good health and CMV-seronegative. The sample comprised PBMCs. DNA for the CDR3: TGCGCCAGCAGCCGCACAGTGAACACCGGGGAGCTGTTTTTT. Its protein is CASSRTVNTGELFF.